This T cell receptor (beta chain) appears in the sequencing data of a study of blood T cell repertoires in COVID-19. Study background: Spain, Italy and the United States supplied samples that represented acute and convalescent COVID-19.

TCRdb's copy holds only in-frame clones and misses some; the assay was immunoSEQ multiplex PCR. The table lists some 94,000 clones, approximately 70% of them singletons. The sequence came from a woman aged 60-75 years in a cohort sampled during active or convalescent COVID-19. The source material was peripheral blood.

The CDR3 region is CASSQERFGYTF. The CDR3, as DNA: TGTGCCAGCAGCCAAGAGAGATTCGGCTACACCTTC. J is TRBJ1-2 and V is TRBV11-1; D is uncertain. The CDR3 runs to 12 residues. The germline V gene encodes CDR1 SGHAT and CDR2 FQDESV (reference sequence). Trimming shortened V by 5 bases and J by 8 bases, and 12 bases separated the two germline ends.